This TCR beta chain was captured in a study of T cells in Graves' hyperthyroidism and ophthalmopathy. CDR1 is MDHEN, CDR2 SYDVKM, per germline. The CDR3 runs to 14 residues. Trimming removed 5 bases from V and 5 bases from J, with 13 bases in between. RNA transcripts served as the template for amplifying TCR beta CDR3 regions. The TCR CDR3 first-round RT-PCR relied on the HTBI primer set. MiXCR, applied by TCRdb to the multiplex PCR reads, yields one record per CDR3 protein. Here the sample spans a few hundred thousand distinct CDR3 sequences, around an eighth being singletons. There are many counts of this clonotype.

This sequence originates from a man aged 25-45 years with Graves' hyperthyroidism that later progressed to Graves' ophthalmopathy. The sample was blood. The rearrangement links TRBV28 to TRBJ1-5, with D uncertain. The CDR3 loop reads CASSKDPVYQPQHF. DNA of the CDR3: TGTGCCAGCAGTAAGGACCCCGTCTATCAGCCCCAGCATTTT.